This is a list of T cell receptor beta chains from one sample in a study of Ad26.COV2.S vaccination and SARS-CoV-2 variants. Libraries were prepared by immunoSEQ multiplex PCR; TCRdb keeps only in-frame clonotypes and omits some of them. The sample contains some 300,000 clones, over 80% of which appear only once. This sample comprised peripheral blood, obtained in a trial of Ad26.COV2.S vaccine versus placebo. These receptors originate from a person aged 18-60 years who received the Ad26.COV2.S COVID-19 vaccine or a placebo. Both conserved end residues are part of each CDR3. Each record gives: clone size, CDR3 length, D gene, J gene, V gene, CDR3 protein, CDR3 DNA. A D gene is named only where the DNA matches it firmly. Some rows have no size entry. The others give once, few or many, or a class for an expanded clone.

. 16 TRBD2 TRBJ2-5 TRBV4-2 CASSQQLAGSVSTQYF TGTGCCAGCAGCCAACAACTAGCGGGGAGTGTATCGACCCAGTACTTC
once 13 . TRBJ2-3 TRBV29-1 CSVTTPSTDTQYF TGCAGCGTTACGACACCTAGCACAGATACGCAGTATTTT
. 14 TRBD1 TRBJ1-2 TRBV5-1 CASSRGDREDGYTF TGCGCCAGCAGCCGCGGGGACAGGGAGGATGGCTACACCTTC
. 13 . TRBJ1-6 TRBV5-6 CASSLGLGGPLHF TGTGCCAGCAGCTTGGGCCTCGGGGGACCCCTCCACTTT
. 10 . TRBJ2-1 TRBV29-1 CSVGEYEQFF TGCAGCGTTGGGGAGTATGAGCAGTTCTTC
. 14 TRBD1 TRBJ1-2 TRBV28 CASSLWGDSYGYTF TGTGCCAGCAGTTTATGGGGGGACAGCTATGGCTACACCTTC
once 14 . TRBJ2-5 TRBV6-2/TRBV6-3 CASSYVGFSETQYF TGTGCCAGCAGTTACGTGGGTTTTTCGGAGACCCAGTACTTC
. 15 TRBD1 TRBJ2-7 TRBV9 CASSRQGGPGYEQYF TGTGCCAGCAGCCGACAGGGGGGTCCAGGCTACGAGCAGTACTTC
. 15 . TRBJ1-1 TRBV10-3 CAISESTPSNTEAFF TGTGCCATCAGTGAGTCGACCCCCTCGAACACTGAAGCTTTCTTT
once 15 . TRBJ2-5 TRBV10-3 CAVSGALEDQETQYF TGTGCCGTTTCAGGGGCGTTGGAGGATCAAGAGACCCAGTACTTC